Reported below is one T cell receptor beta chain. The target of this receptor is not known. Base qualities are not recorded, but no much larger clone differs from it by a single base. This specimen comes from a study of blood T cell repertoires in COVID-19 (dated by TCRdb to 2018 to 2020). In terms of the full investigation: The collaborator samples originated in the United States, Italy and Spain and spanned the acute and convalescent phases of COVID-19. The prospective study material was composed of cDNA or gDNA derived from T cells, B-cell-depleted T cells, or PBMCs. The dataset comprised deeply sampled blood TCRbeta repertoires from subjects exposed to, actively infected with, or recovered from COVID-19. The repertoires were made available in a free public database intended to serve as a resource for research on the immune response to SARS-CoV-2. Samples were obtained from the ongoing ImmuneRACE study (first 160 participants) and from over a thousand subjects provided by 6 global collaborators. The sample metadata nearly always contained a de-identified subject ID, COVID-19 status, age in years and sex. Where available, HLA class I and class II types were obtained from metadata supplied by the sample provider rather than from assay-based typing. Broader findings and caveats from the paper: How much clinical and demographic metadata was included differed by source and by participant, and the metadata was provided uncurated.

Collaborating institutions collected whole blood in K2EDTA tubes following their own protocols. For TCRbeta analysis, collaborators shipped samples as frozen whole blood, isolated PBMCs, or DNA extracted from either of those sample types. The immunoSEQ Assay, a bias-controlled multiplex PCR, was used to amplify TCRbeta CDR3 regions from genomic DNA. Under the source paper's analysis protocol: Nucleated cell counts per sample were estimated from amplification of reference gene primers within the assay. Sequence reads were collapsed and filtered to measure the absolute abundance of every unique TCRbeta CDR3 rearrangement. For each sample, productive Simpson clonality was calculated by taking the square root of Simpson's diversity index across productive rearrangements. TCRdb mirrors the immuneACCESS table, restricted to in-frame sequences. Some clones are absent from its copies; in checked studies, under half trace to an unresolved V gene, and the reason for the others is unknown. The V and J calls and clone size were taken over from that table, and D and trimming were inferred from the DNA. This sample lists tens of thousands of clones; approximately 90% were detected once. The ten largest make up 11% of the sample.

V is pared back by 3 bases and J by 8 bases, with 8 bases lying between the germline termini. Per the germline V gene, SGDLS is the CDR1 and YYNGEE is the CDR2. The CDR3, cysteine through phenylalanine, is 12 amino acids long. Of the read, only the CDR3 DNA is kept; its 36 bases are in frame from base 1. The clonotype originates from a man in his 70s with active or convalescent COVID-19. The chain links TRBV9 with TRBJ2-2; the D gene is not confidently resolved. Sequencing input: peripheral blood. The CDR3 amino acid sequence is: CASSGLGGELFF. Here is the DNA: TGTGCCAGCAGCGGACTCGGTGGGGAGCTGTTTTTT.